This T cell receptor beta chain was profiled in a study of T cells in localized non-small cell lung cancer. The germline V and J ends were trimmed by 3 bases and 0 bases, with 9 bases remaining between them. Looked up from germline, CDR1 is MNHNS and CDR2 is SASEGT. The CDR3 extends over 16 amino acids. Using immunoSEQ multiplex PCR, the repertoire was profiled, and TCRdb retains in-frame clones only, with some absent. This table holds fewer than 90,000 clones, approximately 84% found once. Specimen: peripheral blood, collected before any cancer treatment. The sequence came from a man aged 35 to 70 with stage I lung adenocarcinoma. This chain links TRBV6-1 with TRBJ2-6; either TRBD1 or TRBD2 may supply D (5 bases each). The CDR3, as DNA: TGTGCCAGCAGTGAGGGACCGAACTCTGGGGCCAACGTCCTGACTTTC. Translating it yields CASSEGPNSGANVLTF.